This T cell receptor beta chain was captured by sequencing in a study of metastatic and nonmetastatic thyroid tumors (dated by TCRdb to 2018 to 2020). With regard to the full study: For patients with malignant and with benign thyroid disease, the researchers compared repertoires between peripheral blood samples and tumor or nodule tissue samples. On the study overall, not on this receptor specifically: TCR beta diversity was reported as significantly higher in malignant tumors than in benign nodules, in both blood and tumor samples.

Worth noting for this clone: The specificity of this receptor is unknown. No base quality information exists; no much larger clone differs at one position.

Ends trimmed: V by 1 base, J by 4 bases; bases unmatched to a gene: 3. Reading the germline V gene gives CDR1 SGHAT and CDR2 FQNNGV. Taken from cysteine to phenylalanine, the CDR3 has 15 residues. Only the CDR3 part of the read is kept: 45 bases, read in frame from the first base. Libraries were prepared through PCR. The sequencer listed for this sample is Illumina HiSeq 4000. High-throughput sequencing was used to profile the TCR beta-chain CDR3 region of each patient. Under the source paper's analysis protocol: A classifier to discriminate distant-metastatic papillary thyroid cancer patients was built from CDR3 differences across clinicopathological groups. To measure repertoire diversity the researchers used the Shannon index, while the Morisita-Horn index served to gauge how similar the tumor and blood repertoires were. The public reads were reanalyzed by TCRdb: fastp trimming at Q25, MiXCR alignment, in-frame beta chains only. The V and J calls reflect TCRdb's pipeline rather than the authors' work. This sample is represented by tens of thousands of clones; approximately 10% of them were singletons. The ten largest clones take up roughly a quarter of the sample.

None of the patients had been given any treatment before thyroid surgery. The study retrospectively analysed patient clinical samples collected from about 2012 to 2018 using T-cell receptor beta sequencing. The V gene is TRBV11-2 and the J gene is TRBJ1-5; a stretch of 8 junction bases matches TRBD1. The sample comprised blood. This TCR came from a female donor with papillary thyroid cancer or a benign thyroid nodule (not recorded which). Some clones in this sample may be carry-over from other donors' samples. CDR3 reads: CASSLARGRNQPQHF. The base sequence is TGTGCCAGCAGCTTAGCCAGGGGGCGAAATCAGCCCCAGCATTTT.